These 31 T cell receptor beta chains share one sample of origin, sequenced in a study of cytomegalovirus exposure and HLA in healthy donors. TCRdb's table, derived via immunoSEQ multiplex PCR, lists solely in-frame clones and lacks some. The sample holds roughly 100,000 clones, about 95% seen once. Sequencing was done on a sample of PBMCs. All receptors come from a woman under 30 in good health and CMV-seronegative.

This clone occurred once. The chain uses TRBV5-1 and TRBJ2-1; 11 bases are a match to TRBD2. Per the germline V gene, CDR1 is SGHRS and CDR2 is YFSETQ. V lost 0 bases and J lost 8; bases outside the gene matches: 7. The CDR3 extends over 16 amino acids. As DNA, the CDR3 is TGCGCCAGCAGCTTGGTTGATAGCGGGGGGGCCCATGAGCAGTTCTTC. Translating gives CASSLVDSGGAHEQFF.

The rearrangement uses TRBV6-4 and TRBJ2-3, with D hard to call. CDR1 and CDR2 (germline): MRHNA, SNTAGT. V was pared by 6 bases and J by 4 bases, with 14 bases between. The CDR3 is 14 amino acids. CDR3 residues: CASRAPRTADTQYF. The DNA of the CDR3 is TGTGCCAGCAGGGCCCCTAGAACGGCAGATACGCAGTATTTT.

This clone was seen once. This rearrangement joins TRBV10-1 to TRBJ2-7; 9 nucleotides line up with TRBD1. Germline V gene sequence: CDR1 WNHNN, CDR2 SYGVQD (reference sequence). The CDR3 totals 15 residues. V gave up 2 bases and J gave up 2 bases; unmatched junction bases: 4. The CDR3 DNA reads as TGCGCCAGCAGTGAGGCCGGGACAGGGACCTACGAGCAGTACTTC. This sequence encodes CASSEAGTGTYEQYF.

The V call is TRBV6-1, the J call TRBJ1-4, with no clear D. V lost 2 bases and J lost 7, with 14 bases in between. This CDR3 is built from 15 residues. Germline lookup yields CDR1 MNHNS and CDR2 SASEGT. Written as DNA, the CDR3 is TGTGCCAGCAGTGAAAGTGAGGGAACGAGTGAAAAACTGTTTTTT. Residues: CASSESEGTSEKLFF.

V gene TRBV14 combines with J gene TRBJ2-7; 10 nucleotides match TRBD2. This CDR3 has 14 amino acids. V was pared by 1 base and J by 8 bases, with 5 bases of the junction left unmatched. In germline, CDR1 is SGHDN, CDR2 FVKESK. This CDR3 reads CASSQGAGGPKQYF. The DNA of the CDR3 is TGTGCCAGCAGCCAAGGAGCGGGAGGGCCGAAGCAGTACTTC. The full variable domain, completed using reference TRBV14 and TRBJ2-7, is EAGVTQFPSHSVIEKGQTVTLRCDPISGHDNLYWYRRVMGKEIKFLLHFVKESKQDESGMPNNRFLAERTGGTYSTLKVQPAELEDSGVYFCASSQGAGGPKQYFGPGTRLTVT.

The V gene is TRBV15, the J gene TRBJ2-3; the D gene is possibly TRBD1 (5 bases). The CDR3 has 17 residues. Trimming shortened V by 0 bases and J by 2 bases, and 15 bases separated the two germline ends. Per germline, CDR1 LNHNV and CDR2 YYDKDF (reference sequence). Here the CDR3 reads CATSREGRGNPTDTQYF. The DNA for the CDR3 is TGTGCCACCAGCAGAGAGGGAAGGGGCAACCCCACAGATACGCAGTATTTT.

The chain employs TRBV19 and TRBJ1-3; 8 bases line up with TRBD1. J gave up 0 bases and V 3 bases, and 4 bases lay outside the gene matches. Germline loops: CDR1 LNHDA, CDR2 SQIVND (reference sequence). The CDR3 is 16 amino acids. CDR3 sequence: CASSMGDRSSGNTIYF. Written as DNA, the CDR3 is TGTGCCAGTAGTATGGGGGACAGGAGCTCTGGAAACACCATATATTTT.

The chain has TRBV19 and TRBJ1-1, with 7 bases that match TRBD1. This CDR3 region has 15 residues. The ends lost 0 bases at V and 4 bases at J; junction bases unmatched: 5. The germline V gene has CDR1 LNHDA and CDR2 SQIVND (reference sequence). The DNA for the CDR3 is TGTGCCAGTAGTATAGAGGGCAGGGGGATCACTGAAGCTTTCTTT. Translated, it gives CASSIEGRGITEAFF.

The chain has TRBV10-3 and TRBJ1-2, with D perhaps matching TRBD1 (6 bases). Germline lookup yields CDR1 ENHRY and CDR2 SYGVKD. V lost 3 bases to trimming and J lost 8 bases, with 19 bases between them. The CDR3 runs 15 residues. The CDR3 here is CAISDTGNSVGGYTF. The CDR3 DNA follows: TGTGCCATCAGTGATACAGGGAACAGCGTGGGGGGCTACACCTTC.

Here the CDR3 reads CASSFNSDFEAFF. CDR3 coding DNA: TGTGCCAGCAGTTTCAACAGTGATTTTGAAGCTTTCTTT. The gene calls are TRBV27 and TRBJ1-1; no clear D. V shed 3 bases and J shed 7 bases, with 12 bases lying between them. The CDR3 spans 13 residues. CDR1 and CDR2 from the germline V gene are MNHEY and SMNVEV (reference sequence).

V gene TRBV27 combines with J gene TRBJ1-1; weak D call: TRBD1 (6 bases). From germline, CDR1 is MNHEY and CDR2 SMNVEV (reference sequence). With 5 bases removed from V and 11 bases from J, the gap between germline ends came to 24 bases. This CDR3 has 15 residues. The CDR3 DNA sequence: TGTGCCAGCAGTCCCCTCAAGGGTGTCAGGGGAGTTGCTTTCTTT. Its translation is CASSPLKGVRGVAFF.

The gene calls are TRBV6-1 and TRBJ2-2, with D possibly matching TRBD2 (6 bases). CDR1 is MNHNS, CDR2 SASEGT, per germline. The CDR3 is 14 amino acids. V gave up 7 bases and J gave up 0 bases, with 9 bases separating them. CDR3 in amino acids: CASTEGTNTGELFF. The CDR3 DNA sequence: TGTGCCAGCACGGAGGGGACGAACACCGGGGAGCTGTTTTTT.

CDR3 DNA sequence: TGTGCCATCAGTGGGACTAGCGTTCCCACAGATACGCAGTATTTT. It is translated as CAISGTSVPTDTQYF. The rearrangement uses TRBV10-3 and TRBJ2-3; 9 bases are shared with TRBD2. The CDR3 extends over 15 amino acids. The germline CDR1 and CDR2 sequences are ENHRY and SYGVKD. Germline trimming cut 4 bases from V and 2 bases from J; bases unmatched to any gene: 4.

For the CDR3, the DNA is TGCGCCAGCAGTGACCTAGGGGACAGGGCCTACGAGCAGTACTTC. Translating gives CASSDLGDRAYEQYF. The chain recombines TRBV10-1 with TRBJ2-7; 9 bases fit TRBD1. Germline-derived CDR1 and CDR2 are WNHNN and SYGVQD (reference sequence). Losses at the gene ends were 3 bases for V and 2 bases for J; bases not matched to a gene: 5. There are 15 residues in the CDR3.

This chain joins TRBV5-1 and TRBJ1-2; 7 nucleotides align to TRBD1. The CDR3 sequence is 14 residues long. Germline V lookup: CDR1 SGHRS, CDR2 YFSETQ. The V and J ends lost 4 bases and 0 bases, in that order; junction bases with no gene match: 3. The CDR3 loop is CASSAGQPNYGYTF. CDR3 sequence (DNA): TGCGCCAGCAGCGCGGGACAGCCTAACTATGGCTACACCTTC.

The chain recombines TRBV10-3 with TRBJ1-3, with 10 bases fitting TRBD1. V was pared by 5 bases and J by 0 bases, with 10 bases of the junction left unmatched. From germline, CDR1 is ENHRY and CDR2 SYGVKD. CDR3 length: 18 residues. The CDR3 nucleotides are TGTGCCATCAGTCGGGACAGGGGAAGTGGTAGCTCTGGAAACACCATATATTTT. This translates into CAISRDRGSGSSGNTIYF.

The chain carries TRBV6-4 and TRBJ2-1; 13 nucleotides agree with TRBD2. J gave up 8 bases and V 6 bases, and 7 bases lay outside the gene matches. The germline V gene has CDR1 MRHNA and CDR2 SNTAGT. CDR3 length equals 15 residues. The CDR3 here is CASSRLAGGWDEQFF. CDR3 bases: TGTGCCAGCAGCCGACTAGCGGGGGGTTGGGATGAGCAGTTCTTC.

CDR3 loop: CASSRGQASSGNTIYF. In DNA form, the CDR3 reads TGCGCCAGCAGCCGAGGACAGGCGAGCTCTGGAAACACCATATATTTT. This chain uses TRBV4-1 with TRBJ1-3; 7 bases align to TRBD1. Germline CDR1 MGHRA, CDR2 YSYEKL. The CDR3 extends over 16 amino acids. The junction had 6 bases not matched to a gene; V was cut back by 4 bases and J by 0 bases.

The rearrangement joins TRBV19 to TRBJ1-4; 11 bases are a match to TRBD1. The CDR3 spans 17 residues. Trimming took 6 bases from V and 4 from J; bases not matched to a gene: 10. Germline CDR1 LNHDA, CDR2 SQIVND (reference sequence). CDR3 residues: CASRRTGGVGSNEKLFF. In DNA, the CDR3 is TGTGCCAGTAGACGGACAGGGGGCGTAGGAAGTAATGAAAAACTGTTTTTT. The full variable domain, in which reference TRBV19 and TRBJ1-4 provide the parts outside the CDR3, is DGGITQSPKYLFRKEGQNVTLSCEQNLNHDAMYWYRQDPGQGLRLIYYSQIVNDFQKGDIAEGYSVSREKKESFPLTVTSAQKNPTAFYLCASRRTGGVGSNEKLFFGSGTQLSVL.

This clone was found a few times. This chain connects TRBV9 to TRBJ2-7; D gene ambiguous. V gave up 3 bases and J gave up 4 bases, with 17 bases separating them. The CDR3 is made up of 15 amino acids. The germline CDR1 and CDR2 sequences are SGDLS and YYNGEE. CDR3: CASSESDSAGYEQYF. The DNA of the CDR3 is TGTGCCAGCAGCGAAAGCGACTCGGCCGGGTACGAGCAGTACTTC.

The chain employs TRBV7-9 and TRBJ2-1, with D maybe TRBD2 (6 bases). Between the trimmed V and J ends, which lost 7 bases and 9 bases, there was a span of 16 bases. The germline V gene has CDR1 SEHNR and CDR2 FQNEAQ (reference sequence). This CDR3 has 13 amino acids. The CDR3 DNA follows: TGTGCCAGCACCTACGGGTCTAGCGTTGAGCAGTTCTTC. Translation: CASTYGSSVEQFF.

This chain connects TRBV6-5 to TRBJ1-1, with D tentatively TRBD1 (6 bases). The germline V gene encodes CDR1 MNHEY and CDR2 SVGAGI. Deletions cut 5 bases from V and 9 bases from J, with 19 bases between. CDR3 size: 14 residues. Here the CDR3 reads CASSPEKGGLKAFF. As DNA, the CDR3 is TGTGCCAGCAGTCCTGAAAAGGGGGGGCTAAAAGCTTTCTTT.

The chain joins TRBV30 to TRBJ1-5, with D possibly matching TRBD1 (5 bases). The CDR3 has 14 amino acids. In germline, CDR1 is GTSNPN, CDR2 SVGIG (reference sequence). The V gene lost 2 bases and the J gene lost 7 bases, with 15 bases spanning the gap. CDR3 loop: CAWSRPGGGQPQHF. The CDR3 DNA reads TGTGCCTGGAGTAGACCCGGCGGGGGACAGCCCCAGCATTTT.

The sample holds one count of this clone. This chain links TRBV2 with TRBJ1-2; D is uncertain. CDR3 length equals 14 residues. Germline CDR1 and CDR2: SNHLY and FYNNEI. V lost 6 bases, J lost 5 bases, and 16 bases lay in between. CDR3 DNA sequence: TGTGCCAGCAGCTTGGCGGGCGCGGGTTATGGCTACACCTTC. It codes for CASSLAGAGYGYTF.

This chain connects TRBV6-5 to TRBJ2-7; weak D call: TRBD2 (6 bases). The CDR3 extends over 14 amino acids. In germline, CDR1 is MNHEY, CDR2 SVGAGI. V lost 6 bases and J lost 7, with 19 bases in between. The CDR3 region is CASSFAGSALEQYF. As DNA, the CDR3 is TGTGCCAGCAGCTTCGCGGGGTCGGCTTTGGAGCAGTACTTC.

There are a few counts of this clone. The CDR3: CASSPLRDEQFF. DNA for the CDR3: TGTGCCAGCAGCCCCCTTCGGGATGAGCAGTTCTTC. The chain employs TRBV11-2 and TRBJ2-1; D gene unclear. The CDR3 consists of 12 residues. V lost 5 bases to trimming and J lost 8 bases, with 10 bases between them. Germline V gives CDR1 SGHAT, CDR2 FQNNGV.

This chain connects TRBV10-3 to TRBJ1-2, with 8 bases matching TRBD1. J gave up 4 bases and V 6 bases, and 16 bases lay outside the gene matches. CDR1 and CDR2 (germline): ENHRY, SYGVKD. This CDR3 spans 17 amino acids. The CDR3 sequence is CAISPSGTGVIFYGYTF. CDR3 coding DNA: TGTGCCATCAGCCCGTCCGGGACAGGCGTAATCTTCTATGGCTACACCTTC.

The chain is built from TRBV4-2 and TRBJ2-2, with a possible D match to TRBD1 (6 bases). Trimming left V 5 bases short and J 1 base short, with 8 bases between. The V gene's germline CDR1 is LGHNA and CDR2 YNFKEQ. The CDR3 extends over 14 amino acids. The CDR3 sequence: CASSAGENTGELFF. DNA of the CDR3: TGTGCCAGCAGCGCAGGGGAGAACACCGGGGAGCTGTTTTTT.

This clone was counted once. This rearrangement joins TRBV28 to TRBJ2-7; 9 bases line up with TRBD2. J gave up 0 bases and V 3 bases, and 3 bases lay outside the gene matches. This CDR3 has 15 amino acids. The germline V gene encodes CDR1 MDHEN and CDR2 SYDVKM. The CDR3 reads CASSLGTSSSYEQYF. Written as DNA, the CDR3 is TGTGCCAGCAGTTTGGGGACTAGCAGCTCCTACGAGCAGTACTTC.

The gene calls are TRBV28 and TRBJ2-7; 7 positions match TRBD1. Germline V gene data show CDR1 as MDHEN and CDR2 as SYDVKM. The CDR3 spans 16 residues. Trimming removed 2 bases from V and 9 bases from J; junction bases left unmatched: 16. The CDR3 reads CASSLPHGQASIGQYF. DNA of the CDR3: TGTGCCAGCAGTTTACCCCACGGACAGGCGTCGATTGGGCAGTACTTC.

The chain employs TRBV7-8 and TRBJ1-5; D not certain. The ends were cut back, 2 bases at V and 7 bases at J, with 15 bases in the middle. This CDR3 has 15 residues. The germline gives CDR1 SGHVS, CDR2 FQNEAQ. CDR3 region: CASSLTNSIWQPQHF. The DNA for the CDR3 is TGTGCCAGCAGCTTAACGAATTCTATCTGGCAGCCCCAGCATTTT.